The clone carrying this TCR beta chain was counted once. This sample is part of a study of blood T cell repertoires in COVID-19. Study details: The United States, Italy and Spain were the sources of the acute and convalescent COVID-19 samples. Sample material is recorded as cDNA or gDNA derived from T cells, B-cell-depleted T cells, or PBMCs.

The CDR3 has 13 residues. CDR1 MGHRA and CDR2 YSYEKL come from the germline V gene. The V and J ends lost 4 bases and 4 bases, in that order; junction bases with no gene match: 3. In the original analysis: For nucleated cells, counts were estimated from reference gene primer amplification. The method was immunoSEQ multiplex PCR; TCRdb's version includes in-frame clones alone and lacks a portion of them. For V, J and clone size, that table is used; D and trimming come from the DNA. This table has a few hundred thousand clones, over 75% appearing once. Sequencing was performed on peripheral blood. The TCR comes from a woman aged 55-69 years with acute or convalescent COVID-19. The gene calls are TRBV4-1 and TRBJ1-1; 7 bases fit TRBD1. The CDR3 region has the DNA TGCGCCAGCAGCCTACCAGGGGGCACTGAAGCTTTCTTT. Protein: CASSLPGGTEAFF.